Below are 20 T cell receptor beta chains sequenced from a single sample in a study of blood T cell repertoires in COVID-19. Produced via immunoSEQ multiplex PCR; TCRdb's table is partial and in-frame only. The sample has around 70,000 clones, over 75% seen once. Sequenced input: peripheral blood. These receptor sequences come from a human donor in a cohort sampled during active COVID-19.

The chain uses TRBV6-1 and TRBJ2-2; 7 nucleotides match TRBD2. This CDR3 is 16 amino acids long. V shed 2 bases and J 1 base; nucleotides not matched to a gene: 4. Germline values: CDR1 MNHNS, CDR2 SASEGT. CDR3 sequence reads: CASSEIRGENTGELFF. The CDR3 bases are TGTGCCAGCAGTGAAATTCGGGGGGAGAACACCGGGGAGCTGTTTTTT.

The chain has TRBV7-2 and TRBJ2-1; D may be TRBD2 (6 bases). This CDR3 has 17 amino acids. In germline, CDR1 is SGHTA, CDR2 FQGNSA. V lost 5 bases, J lost 0 bases, and 17 bases lay in between. The CDR3 DNA is TGTGCCAGCAGCCCCCGGGACTTGCAGACCTCCTACAATGAGCAGTTCTTC. The encoded protein is CASSPRDLQTSYNEQFF.

The chain combines TRBV6-5 with TRBJ2-7; 9 nucleotides match TRBD1. J gave up 5 bases and V 5 bases, and 7 bases lay outside the gene matches. CDR1 is MNHEY and CDR2 is SVGAGI in the germline V gene. CDR3 length: 14 amino acids. The CDR3 loop reads CASSTGGQRNEQYF. CDR3 sequence (DNA): TGTGCCAGCAGTACAGGGGGCCAAAGGAACGAGCAGTACTTC.

V is TRBV27 and J is TRBJ1-4; no clear D gene. V was cut by 2 bases and J by 1 base, with 8 bases left in between. Germline assignment: CDR1 MNHEY and CDR2 SMNVEV (reference sequence). The CDR3 sequence is 15 residues long. The CDR3 region is CASSLQVGTNEKLFF. The CDR3 DNA is TGTGCCAGCAGTTTACAGGTCGGAACTAATGAAAAACTGTTTTTT.

Many counts were recorded for this clone. This chain uses TRBV7-8 with TRBJ1-1; the match to TRBD1 covers 7 bases. J gave up 4 bases and V 6 bases, and 11 bases lay outside the gene matches. The CDR3 length is 15 residues. The germline gives CDR1 SGHVS, CDR2 FQNEAQ. For the CDR3, the DNA is TGTGCCAGCAGAAGCTCCGGGACAGCGGCCACTGAAGCTTTCTTT. The encoded protein is CASRSSGTAATEAFF.

This rearrangement joins TRBV6-2 or TRBV6-3 to TRBJ2-3, with D possibly being TRBD1 (5 bases). From germline, CDR1 is MNHEY and CDR2 SVGEGT. V gave up 4 bases and J gave up 6 bases, with 14 bases separating them. This CDR3 is built from 14 residues. CDR3 bases: TGTGCCAGCAGTTGGCGTGGGGCGAGGGATACGCAGTATTTT. This encodes CASSWRGARDTQYF.

This chain uses TRBV7-9 with TRBJ2-1, with D possibly TRBD1 on 6 matching bases. The V gene lost 0 bases and the J gene lost 15 bases, with 12 bases spanning the gap. Germline CDR1 SEHNR, CDR2 FQNEAQ (reference sequence). This CDR3 contains 12 residues. The CDR3 loop reads CASSLARTGTFF. The CDR3 nucleotides are TGTGCCAGCAGCTTAGCGCGAACAGGGACGTTCTTC. The full variable domain, completed using reference TRBV7-9 and TRBJ2-1, is DTGVSQNPRHKITKRGQNVTFRCDPISEHNRLYWYRQTLGQGPEFLTYFQNEAQLEKSRLLSDRFSAERPKGSFSTLEIQRTEQGDSAMYLCASSLARTGTFFGPGTRLTVL.

The J gene is TRBJ2-2, the V gene TRBV9, with TRBD2 as a possible D gene (5 bases). This CDR3 comprises 14 residues. Germline assignment: CDR1 SGDLS and CDR2 YYNGEE. V was trimmed by 3 bases and J by 0 bases, leaving 6 bases between them. The CDR3 DNA reads as TGTGCCAGCAGCGGAGCGGCGAACACCGGGGAGCTGTTTTTT. This translates into CASSGAANTGELFF.

The chain recombines TRBV4-1 with TRBJ2-6, with 9 bases identical to TRBD1. The CDR3 runs to 20 residues. Per the germline V gene, CDR1 is MGHRA and CDR2 is YSYEKL. The V and J ends lost 1 base and 0 bases, in that order; junction bases with no gene match: 10. DNA for the CDR3: TGCGCCAGCAGCCAAGTTCGGCTGACAGGGGGGCACTCTGGGGCCAACGTCCTGACTTTC. It codes for CASSQVRLTGGHSGANVLTF.

The rearrangement uses TRBV3-1 (or the pseudogene TRBV3-2) and TRBJ1-3; a possible D gene is TRBD1 (6 bases). V was trimmed by 2 bases and J by 4 bases, leaving 21 bases between them. The CDR3 spans 18 residues. CDR1 is LGHDT, CDR2 YNNKEL, per germline (reference sequence). The CDR3 protein is CASSQRATGLILGNTIYF. CDR3 in DNA: TGTGCCAGCAGCCAACGAGCCACAGGGCTGATACTCGGAAACACCATATATTTT.

A word on this clone: At one end, the junction sequence differs from germline, possibly due to a read error. The chain links TRBV7-7 to TRBJ2-2, with a weak D call TRBD1 (6 bases). The CDR3 has 14 residues. Germline V gene sequence: CDR1 SSHAT, CDR2 FNYEAQ (reference sequence). The CDR3 nucleotides read TGTGCTAGCAGCGCGGACAGGAACACCGGGGAGCTGTTTTTT. It encodes CASSADRNTGELFF.

This clone was observed many times. The chain uses TRBV19 and TRBJ2-6; D perhaps matches TRBD1 (7 bases). The V end lost 6 bases, the J end lost 3 bases, and 18 bases lay between the germline ends. Germline values: CDR1 LNHDA, CDR2 SQIVND (reference sequence). The length of the CDR3 is 17 residues. CDR3 coding DNA: TGTGCCAGTAGCCGAGGCGACAGGGAGGTTGGGGCCAACGTCCTGACTTTC. This gives the protein CASSRGDREVGANVLTF.

The rearrangement uses TRBV5-1 and TRBJ2-2; 13 bases match TRBD2. CDR3 length: 15 residues. The germline CDR1 and CDR2 sequences are SGHRS and YFSETQ. Germline trimming cut 3 bases from V and 6 bases from J; bases unmatched to any gene: 2. CDR3 sequence reads: CASSSGLAGPGELFF. CDR3 in DNA: TGCGCCAGCAGCTCGGGACTAGCGGGACCCGGGGAGCTGTTTTTT. Full variable domain (remainder filled in from reference TRBV5-1 and TRBJ2-2): KAGVTQTPRYLIKTRGQQVTLSCSPISGHRSVSWYQQTPGQGLQFLFEYFSETQRNKGNFPGRFSGRQFSNSRSEMNVSTLELGDSALYLCASSSGLAGPGELFFGEGSRLTVL.

This clone was seen only once. The CDR3 sequence: CASQTMETNTGELFF. The CDR3 DNA sequence: TGTGCCAGTCAAACTATGGAGACGAACACCGGGGAGCTGTTTTTT. The rearrangement joins TRBV19 to TRBJ2-2; D ambiguous. CDR3 length equals 15 residues. Germline CDR1 reads LNHDA; CDR2 reads SQIVND (reference sequence). Trimming stripped 8 bases from V and 0 bases from J, with 13 bases between.

The CDR3 reads CASSQPDRGNGGYTF. CDR3 in DNA: TGCGCCAGCAGCCAGCCCGACAGGGGTAATGGGGGCTACACCTTC. The chain uses TRBV4-1 and TRBJ1-2, with 8 bases fitting TRBD1. CDR3 length: 15 residues. The V gene end was trimmed by 3 bases and the J gene end by 8 bases; junction bases not matched to a gene: 11. Germline CDR1 is MGHRA and CDR2 is YSYEKL.

The chain carries TRBV28 and TRBJ2-5; 10 nucleotides match TRBD1. Germline V gene data show CDR1 as MDHEN and CDR2 as SYDVKM. With 3 bases clipped from V and 7 bases from J, the junction kept 11 bases outside the gene matches. The CDR3 is 16 amino acids. The DNA for the CDR3 is TGTGCCAGCAGTTTTGGGACCGGGACAGGGGAGGGGACCCAGTACTTC. It yields the protein CASSFGTGTGEGTQYF. Full variable domain (outside the CDR3, taken from reference TRBV28 and TRBJ2-5): DVKVTQSSRYLVKRTGEKVFLECVQDMDHENMFWYRQDPGLGLRLIYFSYDVKMKEKGDIPEGYSVSREKKERFSLILESASTNQTSMYLCASSFGTGTGEGTQYFGPGTRLLVL.

This chain uses TRBV5-6 with TRBJ1-2, with D possibly being TRBD1 (6 bases). The CDR3 is 15 amino acids. V shed 1 base and J shed 3 bases, with 13 bases lying between them. CDR1 and CDR2 from the germline V gene are SGHDT and YYEEEE. CDR3 amino acids: CASSLRRGADYGYTF. The DNA for the CDR3 is TGTGCCAGCAGCTTGCGTCGGGGGGCGGACTATGGCTACACCTTC.

The chain uses TRBV5-1 and TRBJ2-5; 16 bases fit TRBD2. CDR1 is SGHRS and CDR2 is YFSETQ in the germline V gene. CDR3 length equals 16 residues. The V gene end was trimmed by 3 bases and the J gene end by 5 bases; junction bases not matched to a gene: 4. CDR3 protein: CASSSGLAGGVETQYF. Here the CDR3 DNA reads TGCGCCAGCAGCTCGGGACTAGCGGGAGGGGTGGAGACCCAGTACTTC.

The chain couples TRBV7-9 to TRBJ2-1; D may be TRBD2 (5 bases). There are 13 residues in the CDR3. V was shortened by 4 bases and J by 5 bases, with 9 bases between the two germline ends. CDR1 SEHNR and CDR2 FQNEAQ come from the germline V gene (reference sequence). CDR3 DNA: TGTGCCAGCAGCTATCACGGGGACAATGAGCAGTTCTTC. Translated, it gives CASSYHGDNEQFF. The whole variable domain, remainder taken from reference TRBV7-9 and TRBJ2-1, is DTGVSQNPRHKITKRGQNVTFRCDPISEHNRLYWYRQTLGQGPEFLTYFQNEAQLEKSRLLSDRFSAERPKGSFSTLEIQRTEQGDSAMYLCASSYHGDNEQFFGPGTRLTVL.

This clone was seen a handful of times. The V gene is TRBV12-3 or TRBV12-4, the J gene TRBJ1-2; possibly TRBD1 for D (5 bases). CDR3 size: 12 residues. Trimming left V 3 bases short and J 7 bases short, with 9 bases between. CDR3: CASSLAGPGYTF. The CDR3 DNA reads TGTGCCAGCAGTTTGGCGGGACCTGGCTACACCTTC.